These 7 T cell receptor beta chains share one sample of origin, sequenced in a study of beta chain features in type 1 diabetes. General study results and limits: Across all four CD4+ subsets, people with type 1 diabetes showed modestly shorter TCRB CDR3s.

No antigen has been identified for these receptors. Every bit of the isolated RNA underwent reverse transcription, so sequencing read expressed TCRB transcripts. Profiled with immunoSEQ multiplex PCR; TCRdb holds only in-frame clones, not every one. The table lists 330,000 or so clones, roughly 12% of them singletons, with 0.0095% to 0.013% in the top ten. The sequencing input was naive CD4+ T cells from blood. All receptors derive from a woman younger than 35 with type 1 diabetes.

This sequence joins TRBV7-9 and TRBJ1-2; 9 bases align to TRBD1. The CDR3 is 14 residues long. Looked up from germline, CDR1 is SEHNR and CDR2 is FQNEAQ (reference sequence). After removal of 4 bases from V and 8 bases from J, the junction contained 8 bases not matched to a gene. The CDR3 loop is CASSSIQGAVGYTF. CDR3 bases: TGTGCCAGCAGCTCTATACAGGGGGCGGTAGGCTACACCTTC.

This clone was seen more than once but under ten times. The chain employs TRBV7-6 and TRBJ1-5, with 8 bases that match TRBD1. Germline V gene sequence: CDR1 SGHVS, CDR2 FNYEAQ. The V segment lost 5 bases and the J segment 8 bases; nucleotides outside the gene matches: 8. CDR3 length: 14 residues. CDR3 sequence reads: CASSQRTGGEPQHF. Here the CDR3 DNA reads TGTGCCAGCAGCCAACGAACAGGGGGAGAGCCCCAGCATTTT.

The chain has TRBV28 and TRBJ2-5, with D uncertain. The germline CDR1 and CDR2 sequences are MDHEN and SYDVKM. V was pared by 7 bases and J by 1 base, with 10 bases between. This CDR3 spans 13 amino acids. The CDR3 bases are TGTGCCAGCACTGAAGCCATCCAAGAGACCCAGTACTTC. It yields the protein CASTEAIQETQYF.

The chain combines TRBV6-5 with TRBJ2-5; D not certain. V lost 2 bases, J lost 3 bases, and 4 bases lay in between. Germline CDR1 is MNHEY and CDR2 is SVGAGI. The CDR3 totals 12 residues. The CDR3 bases are TGTGCCAGCAGTTACAGCGAAGAGACCCAGTACTTC. Its translation is CASSYSEETQYF.

The V gene is TRBV18, the J gene TRBJ2-7; 8 bases align to TRBD1. There are 13 residues in the CDR3. Germline lookup yields CDR1 KGHSH and CDR2 LQKENI. Trimming removed 3 bases from V and 7 bases from J; junction bases left unmatched: 5. The CDR3 sequence: CASSPDRVGEQYF. CDR3 nucleotides: TGTGCCAGCTCACCGGACAGGGTGGGAGAGCAGTACTTC. Complete variable domain (other parts from reference TRBV18 and TRBJ2-7): NAGVMQNPRHLVRRRGQEARLRCSPMKGHSHVYWYRQLPEEGLKFMVYLQKENIIDESGMPKERFSAEFPKEGPSILRIQQVVRGDSAAYFCASSPDRVGEQYFGPGTRLTVT.

This clone was observed a single time. The chain couples TRBV7-2 to TRBJ1-2, with TRBD1 identical over 8 bases. Trimming took 3 bases from V and 5 from J; bases not matched to a gene: 5. Germline loops: CDR1 SGHTA, CDR2 FQGNSA. The CDR3 is 14 amino acids. CDR3 residues: CASSFYQGAYGYTF. The CDR3 DNA reads TGTGCCAGCAGCTTCTACCAGGGGGCTTATGGCTACACCTTC.

This clone was seen a handful of times. The J gene is TRBJ2-6, the V gene TRBV11-2; the D is unclear. Germline CDR1 and CDR2: SGHAT and FQNNGV. The length of the CDR3 is 13 residues. V lost 8 bases and J lost 4, with 9 bases in between. The CDR3 DNA reads TGTGCCAGCCAACGACTGGGGGCCAACGTCCTGACTTTC. This translates into CASQRLGANVLTF.